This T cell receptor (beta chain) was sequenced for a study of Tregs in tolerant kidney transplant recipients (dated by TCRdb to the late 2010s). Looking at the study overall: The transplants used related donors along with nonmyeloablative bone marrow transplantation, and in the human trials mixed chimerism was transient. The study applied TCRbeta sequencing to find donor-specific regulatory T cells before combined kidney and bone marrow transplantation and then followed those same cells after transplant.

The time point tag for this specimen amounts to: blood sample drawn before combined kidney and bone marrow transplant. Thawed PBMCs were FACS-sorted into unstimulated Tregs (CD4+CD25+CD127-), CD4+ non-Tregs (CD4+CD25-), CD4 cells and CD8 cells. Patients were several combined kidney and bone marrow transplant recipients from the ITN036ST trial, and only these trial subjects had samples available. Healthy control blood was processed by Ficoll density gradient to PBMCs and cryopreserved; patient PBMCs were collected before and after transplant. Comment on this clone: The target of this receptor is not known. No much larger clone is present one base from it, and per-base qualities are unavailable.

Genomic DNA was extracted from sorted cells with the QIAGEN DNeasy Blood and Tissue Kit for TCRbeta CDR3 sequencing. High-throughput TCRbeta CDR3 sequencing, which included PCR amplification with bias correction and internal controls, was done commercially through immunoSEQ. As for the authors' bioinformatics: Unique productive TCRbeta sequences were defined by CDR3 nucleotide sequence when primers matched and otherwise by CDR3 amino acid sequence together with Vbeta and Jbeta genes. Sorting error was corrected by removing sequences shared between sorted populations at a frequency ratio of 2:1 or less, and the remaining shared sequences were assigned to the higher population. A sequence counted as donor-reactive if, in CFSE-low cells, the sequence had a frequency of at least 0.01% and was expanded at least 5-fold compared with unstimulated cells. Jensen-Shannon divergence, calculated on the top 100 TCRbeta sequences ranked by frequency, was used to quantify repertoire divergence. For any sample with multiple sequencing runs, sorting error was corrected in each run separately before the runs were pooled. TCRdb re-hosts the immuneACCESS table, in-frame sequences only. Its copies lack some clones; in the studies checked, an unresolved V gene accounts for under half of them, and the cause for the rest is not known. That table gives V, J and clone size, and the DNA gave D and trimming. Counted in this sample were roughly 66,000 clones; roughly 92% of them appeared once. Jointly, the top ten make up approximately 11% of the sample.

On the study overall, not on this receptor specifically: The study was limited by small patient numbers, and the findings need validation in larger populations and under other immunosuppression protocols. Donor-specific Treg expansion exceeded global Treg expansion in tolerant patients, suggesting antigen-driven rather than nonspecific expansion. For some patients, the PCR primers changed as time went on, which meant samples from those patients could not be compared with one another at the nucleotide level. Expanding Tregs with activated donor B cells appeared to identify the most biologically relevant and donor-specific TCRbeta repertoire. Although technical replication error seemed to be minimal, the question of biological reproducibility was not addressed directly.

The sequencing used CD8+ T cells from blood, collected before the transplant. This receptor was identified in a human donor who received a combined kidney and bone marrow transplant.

The CDR3: CSVFGWTGGYADTQYF. Read as DNA, the sequence is TGCAGCGTTTTTGGATGGACAGGGGGCTATGCAGATACGCAGTATTTT. The sequence links TRBV29-1 to TRBJ2-3; 11 junctional bases match TRBD1. The CDR3, from cysteine to phenylalanine, totals 16 residues. Just CDR3 DNA is preserved here, 48 bases in frame from base 1. The germline V gene encodes CDR1 SQVTM and CDR2 ANQGSEA. For this chain, trimming is 5 bases at the V end and 4 bases at the J end, and the number of junction bases without a gene match is 11.